The clone carrying this T cell receptor beta chain was seen a few times. The culture paired approximately 200,000 irradiated violet-dye-labeled stimulators with approximately 200,000 CFSE-labeled responders. Sorted after the reaction were proliferating CFSE-low CD3+CD4+ and CD3+CD8+ responders. The sample belongs to a study of graft-versus-host responses after intestinal transplantation. Generated by immunoSEQ multiplex PCR, the TCRdb table keeps only in-frame clones and is missing some. The table records around 13,000 clones, less than 40% of them present only once. Trimming removed 2 bases from V and 4 bases from J, with 9 bases in between. The CDR3 sequence is 14 residues long. Germline assignment: CDR1 MNHEY and CDR2 SVGAGI.

The sequence came from a human patient who received an intestinal transplant. This chain uses TRBV6-5 with TRBJ2-1; no reliable D call. Material: alloreactive CD8+ T cells from a mixed lymphocyte reaction culture, obtained before intestinal transplant. Subset specified: CFSE-low proliferating T cells sorted from approximately six-day pre-transplant mixed lymphocyte reaction (GvH or HvG direction). CDR3 DNA: TGTGCCAGCAGTTACCAAGGGCCGTACAATGAGCAGTTCTTC. It codes for CASSYQGPYNEQFF.